What follows is one T cell receptor beta chain and its context. Its antigen is still unknown. Germline V gives CDR1 SGHRS, CDR2 YFSETQ. The CDR3 contains 15 residues. After removal of 4 bases from V and 10 bases from J, the junction contained 9 bases not matched to a gene. 60 Vbeta and 13 Jbeta primers were used in PCR. Per the authors' pipeline: Some 11 million of the approximately 80 million unique TCR beta chains counted in a later analysis were shared. Profiled with immunoSEQ multiplex PCR; TCRdb holds only in-frame clones, not every one. V and J calls and clone size are copied from that table; D and trimming were computed from the DNA. The profile shows 60,000 or so clones, approximately 75% of them singletons. The sample belongs to a study of cytomegalovirus exposure and HLA in healthy donors. General study findings and limits: Later analysis suggested links between common viral pathogens and several top significant clusters. A likely sequencing artifact accounted for one observed cluster of highly shared sequence variants. It was around 160 TCR beta chains that were listed as cytomegalovirus-associated.

This receptor was identified in a middle-aged woman in good health and CMV-seropositive. The chain carries TRBV5-1 and TRBJ2-1; 12 bases are shared with TRBD2. The sample taken for sequencing was PBMCs. The CDR3 sequence: CASSKDTSGGREQFF. DNA for the CDR3: TGCGCCAGCAGCAAGGATACTAGCGGGGGGCGGGAGCAGTTCTTC.